The 26 T cell receptor beta chains given below trace back to one sample, sequenced in a study of identical twins. TCRdb itself ran the 5' RACE reads through MiXCR, one entry per CDR3 protein. The sample consists of about 490,000 distinct CDR3 sequences, 13% to 15% of them appearing once. This same sample was also part of a study on yellow fever vaccine responses in identical twins.

Sequenced material: CD4+ T cells sorted from blood. All receptors come from a woman aged 18-35 years in good health.

V usage is TRBV7-8 and J usage is TRBJ2-7; TRBD1 aligns across 10 bases. J gave up 5 bases and V 1 base, and 8 bases lay outside the gene matches. The germline CDR1 and CDR2 sequences are SGHVS and FQNEAQ. The CDR3 sequence is 16 residues long. The chain's CDR3 is CASSLVPGQGVHEQYF. The CDR3 coding sequence is TGTGCCAGCAGCTTAGTTCCTGGACAGGGGGTGCACGAGCAGTACTTC.

The rearrangement joins TRBV20-1 to TRBJ2-3; 12 bases are shared with TRBD2. The CDR3 covers 14 residues. Trimming took 5 bases from V and 5 from J; bases not matched to a gene: 5. CDR1 and CDR2 from the germline V gene are DFQATT and SNEGSKA (reference sequence). The CDR3 DNA reads as TGCAGTGCTCATCCGGGACTAGCGGGAGATACGCAGTATTTT. Amino acid sequence: CSAHPGLAGDTQYF.

This chain uses TRBV20-1 with TRBJ2-7; D is possibly TRBD1 (6 bases). The CDR3 is 15 residues long. Germline V gene lookup returns CDR1 DFQATT and CDR2 SNEGSKA (reference sequence). Trimming removed 1 base from V and 4 bases from J, with 17 bases in between. CDR3 in amino acids: CSARANRVPLYEQYF. The DNA of the CDR3 is TGCAGTGCTAGAGCAAACAGGGTACCGCTTTACGAGCAGTACTTC.

The gene calls are TRBV6-1 and TRBJ2-6, with D possibly TRBD1 on 6 matching bases. Trimming removed 5 bases at V and 4 bases at J, with 18 bases between. Germline values: CDR1 MNHNS, CDR2 SASEGT. The CDR3 covers 17 residues. For the CDR3, the DNA is TGTGCCAGCAGTCGTTTCACAGGGCTGGCCGGGGCCAACGTCCTGACTTTC. Protein sequence: CASSRFTGLAGANVLTF.

This clonotype was seen a handful of times. The J gene is TRBJ1-2, the V gene TRBV11-2; D perhaps matches TRBD1 (5 bases). This CDR3 spans 13 amino acids. Per germline, CDR1 SGHAT and CDR2 FQNNGV. V was trimmed by 6 bases and J by 4 bases, leaving 12 bases between them. The CDR3 DNA reads as TGTGCCAGCAGTCACGACAGTCTCTATGGCTACACCTTC. It translates to CASSHDSLYGYTF.

The V gene is TRBV20-1, the J gene TRBJ2-7; D call uncertain. From germline, CDR1 is DFQATT and CDR2 SNEGSKA (reference sequence). The germline V and J ends were trimmed by 3 bases and 2 bases, with 20 bases remaining between them. The CDR3 length is 16 residues. This chain's CDR3 is CSASDPGQHHTYEQYF. The CDR3 DNA sequence: TGCAGTGCTAGTGACCCCGGGCAGCACCACACCTACGAGCAGTACTTC.

This clonotype was observed a few times. J is TRBJ2-7 and V is TRBV12-3 or TRBV12-4, with 9 bases matching TRBD1. The V and J ends lost 5 bases and 2 bases, in that order; junction bases with no gene match: 10. The CDR3 runs 16 residues. This chain's CDR3 is CASSPGQGRRAYEQYV. CDR3 in DNA: TGTGCCAGCAGTCCAGGACAGGGGCGAAGAGCCTACGAGCAGTACGTC.

There are a few counts of this clonotype. The V call is TRBV5-6, the J call TRBJ2-2, with 9 positions matching TRBD2. V gave up 1 base and J gave up 7 bases; unmatched junction bases: 8. Germline V gene lookup returns CDR1 SGHDT and CDR2 YYEEEE. The CDR3 totals 16 residues. The CDR3 DNA reads TGTGCCAGCAGCTTGTTGGCGGGAGGGGGACTCGGGGAGCTGTTTTTT. Translated, it gives CASSLLAGGGLGELFF.

The chain recombines TRBV20-1 with TRBJ2-1, with 12 bases lining up with TRBD2. The V gene's germline CDR1 is DFQATT and CDR2 SNEGSKA (reference sequence). The J segment lost 4 bases and the V segment lost 3 bases, leaving 10 bases of the junction unmatched. The CDR3 covers 17 residues. The CDR3 sequence is CSASGEGTSGYYNEQFF. The DNA for the CDR3 is TGCAGTGCTAGCGGGGAAGGGACTAGCGGGTATTACAATGAGCAGTTCTTC.

The rearrangement joins TRBV10-3 to TRBJ2-6; TRBD1 might be the D (5 bases). The germline gives CDR1 ENHRY, CDR2 SYGVKD. CDR3 length: 15 residues. V lost 3 bases and J 0 bases, leaving 6 bases between the germline ends. The CDR3 DNA sequence: TGTGCCATCAGTGATGGGGCCTCTGGGGCCAACGTCCTGACTTTC. It is translated as CAISDGASGANVLTF.

A few counts support this clonotype. The V and J genes are TRBV6-1 and TRBJ1-5; 10 nucleotides line up with TRBD1. The V gene end was trimmed by 6 bases and the J gene end by 0 bases; junction bases not matched to a gene: 5. The germline V gene encodes CDR1 MNHNS and CDR2 SASEGT. This CDR3 has 16 amino acids. The CDR3 DNA is TGTGCCAGCAGAAGACAGGGGGCGAGTAGCAATCAGCCCCAGCATTTT. Translated: CASRRQGASSNQPQHF.

In its sample, this clonotype was seen a few times. V and J are TRBV12-3 or TRBV12-4 and TRBJ2-1, with D unclear. V lost 3 bases and J 0 bases, leaving 15 bases between the germline ends. The CDR3 covers 17 residues. The CDR3 DNA follows: TGTGCCAGCAGTTTGGTGCTACGATACCTCTCCTACAATGAGCAGTTCTTC. It yields the protein CASSLVLRYLSYNEQFF.

This clonotype came up a few times. The rearrangement links TRBV6-2 or TRBV6-3 to TRBJ1-6, with D possibly being TRBD1 (5 bases). CDR1 is MNHEY and CDR2 is SVGEGT in the germline V gene. Trimming removed 5 bases from V and 9 bases from J, with 14 bases in between. The CDR3 contains 14 residues. This chain's CDR3 is CASSPFSGSSPLHF. As DNA, the CDR3 is TGTGCCAGCAGTCCGTTCTCAGGGAGTTCACCCCTCCACTTT.

The rearrangement links TRBV5-5 to TRBJ2-6; 9 bases agree with TRBD2. CDR3 length: 18 amino acids. Germline loops: CDR1 SGHKS, CDR2 YYEKEE (reference sequence). V lost 1 base to trimming and J lost 5 bases; unmatched junction nucleotides: 10. CDR3 bases: TGTGCCAGCAGCTTGATTGCTAGCGGGGACCTCTGGGCCAACGTCCTGACTTTC. Translating gives CASSLIASGDLWANVLTF.

This clonotype came up many times. The chain employs TRBV5-1 and TRBJ1-1, with D maybe TRBD1 (5 bases). The CDR3 has 15 residues. V lost 0 bases, J lost 2 bases, and 11 bases lay in between. CDR1 is SGHRS, CDR2 YFSETQ, per germline. CDR3 coding DNA: TGCGCCAGCAGCTTGGAGGGGACGGTAAACACTGAAGCTTTCTTT. Translated: CASSLEGTVNTEAFF.

This clonotype was counted a few times. The rearrangement uses TRBV20-1 and TRBJ2-7, with D possibly TRBD2 on 6 matching bases. Germline loops: CDR1 DFQATT, CDR2 SNEGSKA (reference sequence). The CDR3 consists of 14 residues. V lost 6 bases and J lost 4, with 19 bases in between. In nucleotides, the CDR3 is TGCAGTGCAAACCCGGGACTGGAGGGGTACGAGCAGTACTTC. Amino acids: CSANPGLEGYEQYF.

The chain uses TRBV11-2 and TRBJ1-2; D gene unclear. Deletions cut 5 bases from V and 8 bases from J, with 9 bases between. Per germline, CDR1 SGHAT and CDR2 FQNNGV. The CDR3 runs 11 residues. CDR3 sequence reads: CASSPLGGYTF. The DNA for the CDR3 is TGTGCCAGCAGCCCCCTGGGGGGCTACACCTTC.

This clonotype was counted a few times. This chain connects TRBV4-1 to TRBJ1-5, with a possible D match to TRBD1 (6 bases). Between the trimmed V and J ends, which lost 4 bases and 6 bases, there was a span of 19 bases. The CDR3 contains 16 residues. Germline CDR1 is MGHRA and CDR2 is YSYEKL. The CDR3 region has the DNA TGCGCCAGCAGCCGGGACTTCCGGGACAAAATTCAGCCCCAGCATTTT. It yields the protein CASSRDFRDKIQPQHF.

This clonotype was seen a handful of times. The gene calls are TRBV24-1 and TRBJ2-3; D not certain. The V gene lost 0 bases and the J gene lost 5 bases, with 14 bases spanning the gap. CDR3 length equals 16 residues. Per germline, CDR1 KGHDR and CDR2 SFDVKD. CDR3 sequence (DNA): TGTGCCACCAGTGATTTGCCAACCTCCGCGAAAGATACGCAGTATTTT. Its translation: CATSDLPTSAKDTQYF.

This clonotype was detected only a few times. V usage is TRBV7-8 and J usage is TRBJ2-1; TRBD2 might be the D (5 bases). There are 13 residues in the CDR3. The V and J ends lost 5 bases and 8 bases respectively, with 13 bases between them. Germline-derived CDR1 and CDR2 are SGHVS and FQNEAQ. The CDR3 nucleotides read TGTGCCAGCAGCCTAGGGAGAAGGGATGAGCAGTTCTTC. The encoded protein is CASSLGRRDEQFF.

The rearrangement links TRBV27 to TRBJ1-6; 7 nucleotides line up with TRBD1. V dropped 5 bases and J dropped 10; count of bases not matched to a gene: 11. This CDR3 region has 15 residues. Germline CDR1 MNHEY, CDR2 SMNVEV (reference sequence). CDR3 in amino acids: CASSVGQKWGSPLHF. The CDR3 region has the DNA TGTGCCAGCAGTGTGGGACAGAAATGGGGGTCACCCCTCCACTTT.

This clonotype was detected a few times. The J gene is TRBJ2-1, the V gene TRBV7-8; 15 bases agree with TRBD2. Germline V CDR1 and CDR2: SGHVS, FQNEAQ. This CDR3 is built from 16 residues. The V segment lost 4 bases and the J segment 10 bases; nucleotides outside the gene matches: 8. CDR3 bases: TGTGCCAGCAGCTCAAGGACTAGCGGGGGGGCCAGGGAGCAGTTCTTC. Protein: CASSSRTSGGAREQFF.

The chain couples TRBV20-1 to TRBJ2-3; 11 positions agree with TRBD2. Germline trimming cut 2 bases from V and 3 bases from J; bases unmatched to any gene: 4. The V gene's germline CDR1 is DFQATT and CDR2 SNEGSKA (reference sequence). The CDR3 length is 15 residues. CDR3 protein: CSARRVAGGTDTQYF. The CDR3 nucleotides are TGCAGTGCTAGAAGGGTAGCGGGGGGGACAGATACGCAGTATTTT.

The genes are TRBV19 and TRBJ2-7; the match to TRBD2 covers 10 bases. There are 14 residues in the CDR3. Germline trimming cut 5 bases from V and 2 bases from J; bases unmatched to any gene: 3. Germline V gives CDR1 LNHDA, CDR2 SQIVND (reference sequence). CDR3 sequence (DNA): TGTGCCAGTAGTGGAGGGACTAGCGCCTACGAGCAGTACTTC. Its protein product is CASSGGTSAYEQYF.

This clonotype was seen repeatedly, ten times or more. J is TRBJ2-2 and V is TRBV5-1, with no clear D. In germline, CDR1 is SGHRS, CDR2 YFSETQ. This CDR3 is built from 12 residues. The germline V and J ends were trimmed by 1 base and 7 bases, with 5 bases remaining between them. This CDR3 is CASSLLVGELFF. In nucleotides, the CDR3 is TGCGCCAGCAGCTTGTTGGTCGGGGAGCTGTTTTTT.

The gene calls are TRBV28 and TRBJ1-2; 7 bases align to TRBD1. The V gene end was trimmed by 2 bases and the J gene end by 8 bases; junction bases not matched to a gene: 8. CDR3 length equals 14 residues. The germline V gene encodes CDR1 MDHEN and CDR2 SYDVKM. Written as DNA, the CDR3 is TGTGCCAGCAGTTTAACTGACAGGGTCGGCGGCTACACCTTC. This gives the protein CASSLTDRVGGYTF.